In its sample, the clone carrying this TCR beta chain was seen once. The entry originates in a study of blood T cell repertoires in COVID-19. Looking at the study overall: The United States, Italy and Spain were the sources of the acute and convalescent COVID-19 samples.

Cohort 3 donors were reported recovered after two negative PCRs, clearance, or symptom resolution. Germline assignment: CDR1 SNHLY and CDR2 FYNNEI. The CDR3 loop spans 13 amino acids. Trimming at V came to 8 bases and at J to 6 bases, leaving 6 bases not matched to a gene. Authors' analysis steps: Reference gene primer amplification gave nucleated cell count estimates. The table came from immunoSEQ multiplex PCR; TCRdb's copy has only in-frame clones and leaves some out. V and J calls and clone size are given by that table; D and trimming were obtained from the DNA. The sample contains under 350,000 clones, under 90% of which appear only once.

V gene TRBV2 combines with J gene TRBJ2-2; the match to TRBD2 covers 7 bases. This TCR was recovered from a man aged 25-45 years who had recovered from COVID-19. Sequencing was carried out using PBMCs or T cells enriched from blood (not recorded which). The DNA for the CDR3 is TGTGCCAGCGGGGGGGTCAATTCCGGGGAGCTGTTTTTT. It yields the protein CASGGVNSGELFF.